This T cell receptor beta chain was observed in a study of OX40 agonist ivuxolimab in advanced cancers. The protocol was immunoSEQ multiplex PCR, while the TCRdb copy is restricted to in-frame clones and leaves out a portion. The repertoire includes some 76,000 clones, around four fifths of them detected once, and around 1.8% sits in the top ten. The study's findings and limits: Clones of CD4+ and CD8+ blood T cells grew by week 6 at doses of 0.1 to 3.0 mg/kg.

On this clone: Antigen specificity is unknown.

This CDR3 region has 15 residues. V dropped 3 bases and J dropped 6; count of bases not matched to a gene: 7. Germline V gives CDR1 SGHAT, CDR2 FQNNGV. This clonotype was obtained from an adult with an advanced solid tumor such as melanoma, head and neck, liver or kidney cancer. This chain links TRBV11-2 with TRBJ2-3, with 9 bases identical to TRBD2. Source: CD4+ or CD8+ T cells sorted from blood, taken in a trial of the OX40 agonist ivuxolimab. The CDR3 bases are TGTGCCAGCAGCTTCCGGCGGGGGGGCCCCGATACGCAGTATTTT. Residues: CASSFRRGGPDTQYF.